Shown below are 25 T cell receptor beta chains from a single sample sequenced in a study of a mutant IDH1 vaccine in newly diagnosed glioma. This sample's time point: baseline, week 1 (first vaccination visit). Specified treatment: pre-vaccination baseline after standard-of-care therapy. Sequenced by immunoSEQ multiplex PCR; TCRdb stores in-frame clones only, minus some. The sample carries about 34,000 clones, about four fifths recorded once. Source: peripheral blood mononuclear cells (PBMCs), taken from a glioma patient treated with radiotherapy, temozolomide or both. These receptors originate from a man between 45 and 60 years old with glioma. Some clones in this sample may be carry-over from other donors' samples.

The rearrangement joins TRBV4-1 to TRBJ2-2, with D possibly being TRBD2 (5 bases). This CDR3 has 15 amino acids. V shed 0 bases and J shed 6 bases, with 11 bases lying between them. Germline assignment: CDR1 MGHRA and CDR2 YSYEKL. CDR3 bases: TGCGCCAGCAGCCAAGACTCTAGCCGGGCCGGGGAGCTGTTTTTT. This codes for CASSQDSSRAGELFF.

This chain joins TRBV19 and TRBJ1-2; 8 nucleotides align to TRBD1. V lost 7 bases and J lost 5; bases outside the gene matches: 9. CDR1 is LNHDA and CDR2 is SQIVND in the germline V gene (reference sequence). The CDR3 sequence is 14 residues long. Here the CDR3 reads CASTRGRTGYGYTF. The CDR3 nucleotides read TGTGCCAGTACCCGCGGGCGGACAGGGTATGGCTACACCTTC.

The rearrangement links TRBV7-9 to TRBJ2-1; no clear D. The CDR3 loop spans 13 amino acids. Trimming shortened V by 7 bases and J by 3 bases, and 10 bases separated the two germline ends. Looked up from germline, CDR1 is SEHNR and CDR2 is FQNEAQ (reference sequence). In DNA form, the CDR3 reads TGTGCCAGCACCAAGCAGGTCTACAATGAGCAGTTCTTC. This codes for CASTKQVYNEQFF.

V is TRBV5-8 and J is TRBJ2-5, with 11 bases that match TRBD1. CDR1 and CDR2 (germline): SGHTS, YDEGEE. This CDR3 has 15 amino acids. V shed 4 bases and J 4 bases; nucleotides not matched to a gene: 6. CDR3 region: CASSGQGARTETQYF. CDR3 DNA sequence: TGTGCCAGCAGCGGACAGGGGGCGAGAACAGAGACCCAGTACTTC.

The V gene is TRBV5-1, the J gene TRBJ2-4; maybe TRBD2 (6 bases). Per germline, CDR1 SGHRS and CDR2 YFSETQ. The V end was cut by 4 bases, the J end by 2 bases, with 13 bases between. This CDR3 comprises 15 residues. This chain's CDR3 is CASSPWRATKNIQYF. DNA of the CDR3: TGCGCCAGCAGCCCCTGGAGGGCGACCAAAAACATTCAGTACTTC.

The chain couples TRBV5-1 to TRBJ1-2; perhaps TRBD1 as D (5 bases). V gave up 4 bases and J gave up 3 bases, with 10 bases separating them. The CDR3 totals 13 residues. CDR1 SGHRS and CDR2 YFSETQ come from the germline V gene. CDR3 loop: CASSVDIYYGYTF. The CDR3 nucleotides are TGCGCCAGCAGCGTGGACATTTACTATGGCTACACCTTC.

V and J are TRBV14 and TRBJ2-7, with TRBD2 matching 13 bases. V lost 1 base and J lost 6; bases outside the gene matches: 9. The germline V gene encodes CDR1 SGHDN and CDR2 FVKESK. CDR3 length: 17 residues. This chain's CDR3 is CASSQGRGGLAGAEQYF. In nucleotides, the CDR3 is TGTGCCAGCAGCCAAGGAAGGGGTGGACTAGCGGGGGCCGAGCAGTACTTC.

The CDR3 coding sequence is TGTGCCACCACCCAGGACGGATCTGGCGAGCAGTACTTC. Translation gives CATTQDGSGEQYF. V usage is TRBV6-5 and J usage is TRBJ2-7; D uncertain. The CDR3 covers 13 residues. Germline lookup yields CDR1 MNHEY and CDR2 SVGAGI. The V gene lost 10 bases and the J gene lost 6 bases, with 19 bases spanning the gap.

This chain's CDR3 is CASSYLPAIQETQYF. The DNA for the CDR3 is TGTGCCAGCAGTTACCTCCCGGCGATCCAAGAGACCCAGTACTTC. The chain links TRBV6-6 to TRBJ2-5; no definite D call. The germline V gene encodes CDR1 MNHNY and CDR2 SVGAGI (reference sequence). This CDR3 comprises 15 residues. Trimming took off 2 bases at V and 1 base at J, with 11 bases between the two ends.

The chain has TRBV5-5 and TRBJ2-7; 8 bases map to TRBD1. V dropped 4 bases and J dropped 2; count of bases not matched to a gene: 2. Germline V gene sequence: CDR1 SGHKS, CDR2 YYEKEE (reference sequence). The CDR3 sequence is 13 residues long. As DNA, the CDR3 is TGTGCCAGCAGCGCGACAGGGGCCTACGAGCAGTACTTC. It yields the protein CASSATGAYEQYF.

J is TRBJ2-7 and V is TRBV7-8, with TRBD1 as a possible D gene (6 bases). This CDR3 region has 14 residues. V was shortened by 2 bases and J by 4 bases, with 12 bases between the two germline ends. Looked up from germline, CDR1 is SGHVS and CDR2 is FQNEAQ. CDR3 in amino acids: CASSLFDRSYEQYF. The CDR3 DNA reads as TGTGCCAGCAGCTTATTCGACAGGTCATACGAGCAGTACTTC.

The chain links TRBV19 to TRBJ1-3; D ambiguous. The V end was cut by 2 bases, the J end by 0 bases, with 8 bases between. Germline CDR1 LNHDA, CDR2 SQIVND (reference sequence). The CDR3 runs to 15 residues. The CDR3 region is CASSIQDLSGNTIYF. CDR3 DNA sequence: TGTGCCAGTAGTATACAGGACCTCTCTGGAAACACCATATATTTT.

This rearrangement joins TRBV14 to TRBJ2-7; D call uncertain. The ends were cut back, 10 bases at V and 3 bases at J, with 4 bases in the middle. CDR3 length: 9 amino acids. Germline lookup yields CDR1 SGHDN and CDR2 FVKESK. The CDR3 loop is CAILYEQYF. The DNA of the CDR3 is TGTGCCATCCTCTACGAGCAGTACTTC.

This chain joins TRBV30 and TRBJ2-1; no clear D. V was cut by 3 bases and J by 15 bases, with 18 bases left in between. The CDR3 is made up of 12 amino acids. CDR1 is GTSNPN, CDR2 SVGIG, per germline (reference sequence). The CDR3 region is CAWSEYSASGFF. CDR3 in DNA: TGTGCCTGGAGCGAGTACTCCGCGTCGGGGTTCTTC.

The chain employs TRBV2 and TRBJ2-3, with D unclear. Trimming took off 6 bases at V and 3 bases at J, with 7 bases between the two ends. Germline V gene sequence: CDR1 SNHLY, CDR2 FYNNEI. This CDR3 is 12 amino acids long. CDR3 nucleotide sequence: TGTGCCAGCAGGGATCTTACAGATACGCAGTATTTT. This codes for CASRDLTDTQYF.

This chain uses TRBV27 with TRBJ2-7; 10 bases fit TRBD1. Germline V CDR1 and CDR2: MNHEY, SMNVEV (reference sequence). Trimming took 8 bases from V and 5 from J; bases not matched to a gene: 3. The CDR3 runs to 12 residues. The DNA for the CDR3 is TGTGCCAGCGGACAGGGGGTCGACGAGCAGTACTTC. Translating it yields CASGQGVDEQYF.

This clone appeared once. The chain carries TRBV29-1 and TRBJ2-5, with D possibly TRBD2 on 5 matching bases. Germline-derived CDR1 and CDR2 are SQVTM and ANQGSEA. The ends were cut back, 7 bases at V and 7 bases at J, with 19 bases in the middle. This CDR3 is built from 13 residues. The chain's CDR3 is CSGTPDLAGTQYF. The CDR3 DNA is TGCAGCGGGACGCCCGACTTGGCGGGGACCCAGTACTTC.

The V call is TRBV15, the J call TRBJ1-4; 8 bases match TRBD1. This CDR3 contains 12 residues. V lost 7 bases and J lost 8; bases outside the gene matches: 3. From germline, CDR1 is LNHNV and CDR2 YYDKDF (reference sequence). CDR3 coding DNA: TGTGCCACCACCAGGGGGCAAGAAAAACTGTTTTTT. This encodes CATTRGQEKLFF.

The CDR3 sequence is CASSPGTATGELFF. The CDR3 DNA follows: TGTGCCAGCAGCCCGGGGACAGCTACTGGGGAGCTGTTTTTT. V and J are TRBV5-5 and TRBJ2-2, with 7 bases matching TRBD1. The CDR3 loop spans 14 amino acids. Per germline, CDR1 SGHKS and CDR2 YYEKEE (reference sequence). Trimming took 4 bases from V and 8 from J; bases not matched to a gene: 8.

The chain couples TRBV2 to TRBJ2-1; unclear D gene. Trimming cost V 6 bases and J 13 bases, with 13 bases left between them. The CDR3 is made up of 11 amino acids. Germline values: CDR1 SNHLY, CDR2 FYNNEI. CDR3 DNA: TGTGCCAGCAGCCTTAGTGGGTCCCAGTTCTTC. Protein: CASSLSGSQFF.

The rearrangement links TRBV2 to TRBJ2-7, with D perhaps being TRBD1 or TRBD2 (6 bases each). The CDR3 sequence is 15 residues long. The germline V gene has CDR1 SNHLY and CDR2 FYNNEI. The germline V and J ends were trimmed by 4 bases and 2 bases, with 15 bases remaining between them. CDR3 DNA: TGTGCCAGCAGTGGGGGGGACATTGATCCCTACGAGCAGTACTTC. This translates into CASSGGDIDPYEQYF.

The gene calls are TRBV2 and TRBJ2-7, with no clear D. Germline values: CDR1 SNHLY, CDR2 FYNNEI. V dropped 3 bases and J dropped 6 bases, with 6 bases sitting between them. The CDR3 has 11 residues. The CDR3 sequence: CASSDIAEQYF. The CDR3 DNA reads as TGTGCCAGCAGTGACATAGCCGAGCAGTACTTC. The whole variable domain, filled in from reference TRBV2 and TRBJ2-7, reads EPEVTQTPSHQVTQMGQEVILRCVPISNHLYFYWYRQILGQKVEFLVSFYNNEISEKSEIFDDQFSVERPDGSNFTLKIRSTKLEDSAMYFCASSDIAEQYFGPGTRLTVT.

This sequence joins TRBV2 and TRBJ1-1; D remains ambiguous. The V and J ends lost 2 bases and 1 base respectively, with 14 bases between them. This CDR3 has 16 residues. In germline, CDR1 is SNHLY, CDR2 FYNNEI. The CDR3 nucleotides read TGTGCCAGCAGTGAAAGTGGTGCCAGTCAGAACACTGAAGCTTTCTTT. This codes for CASSESGASQNTEAFF.

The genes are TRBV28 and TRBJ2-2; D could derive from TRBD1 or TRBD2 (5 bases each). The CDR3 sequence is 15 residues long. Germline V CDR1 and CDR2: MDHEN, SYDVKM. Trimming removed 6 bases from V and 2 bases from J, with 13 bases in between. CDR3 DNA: TGTGCCAGCAGCTTCGGGACCCTTAACACCGGGGAGCTGTTTTTT. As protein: CASSFGTLNTGELFF.

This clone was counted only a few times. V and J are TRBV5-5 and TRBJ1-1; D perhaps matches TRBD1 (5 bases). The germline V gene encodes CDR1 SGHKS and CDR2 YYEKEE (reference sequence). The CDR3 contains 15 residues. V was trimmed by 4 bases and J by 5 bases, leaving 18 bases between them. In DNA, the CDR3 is TGTGCCAGCAGCCGGGCCCGACAGTCTGTGACTGAAGCTTTCTTT. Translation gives CASSRARQSVTEAFF.